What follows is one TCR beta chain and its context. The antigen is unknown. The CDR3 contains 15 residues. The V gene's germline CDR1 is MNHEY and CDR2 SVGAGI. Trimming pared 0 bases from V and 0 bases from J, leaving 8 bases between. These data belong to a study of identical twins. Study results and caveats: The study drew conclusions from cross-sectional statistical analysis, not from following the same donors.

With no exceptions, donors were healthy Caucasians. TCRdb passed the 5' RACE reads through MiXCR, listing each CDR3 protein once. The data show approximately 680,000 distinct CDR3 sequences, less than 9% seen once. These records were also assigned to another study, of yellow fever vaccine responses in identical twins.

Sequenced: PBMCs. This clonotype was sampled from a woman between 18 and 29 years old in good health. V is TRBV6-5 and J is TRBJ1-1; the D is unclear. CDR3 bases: TGTGCCAGCAGTTACTCTTGGGCCATGAACACTGAAGCTTTCTTT. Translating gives CASSYSWAMNTEAFF.